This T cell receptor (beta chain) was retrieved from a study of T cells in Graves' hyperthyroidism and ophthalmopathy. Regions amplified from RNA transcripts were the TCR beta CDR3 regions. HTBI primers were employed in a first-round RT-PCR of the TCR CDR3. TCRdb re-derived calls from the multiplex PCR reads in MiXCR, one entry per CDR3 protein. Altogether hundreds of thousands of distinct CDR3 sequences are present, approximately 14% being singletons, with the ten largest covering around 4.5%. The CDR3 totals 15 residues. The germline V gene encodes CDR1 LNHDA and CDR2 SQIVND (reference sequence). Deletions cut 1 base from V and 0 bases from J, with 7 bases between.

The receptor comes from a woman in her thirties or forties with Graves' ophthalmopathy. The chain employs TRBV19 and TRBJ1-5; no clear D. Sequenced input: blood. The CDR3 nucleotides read TGTGCCAGTAGTATAGGTAAAAATAGCAATCAGCCCCAGCATTTT. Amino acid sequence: CASSIGKNSNQPQHF.